The clone carrying this T cell receptor (beta chain) was seen a single time. The sample comes from a study of blood T cell repertoires in COVID-19. As originally analysed: Reference gene primer amplification gave estimated nucleated cell counts. TCRdb keeps only in-frame clones here, not all; method: immunoSEQ multiplex PCR. The V and J calls and clone size were taken over from that table, and D and trimming were inferred from the DNA. The sample has tens of thousands of clones, around 90% seen once; the top ten hold roughly 2.8%. Sequenced input: peripheral blood. This clonotype was sampled from a man aged 50-60 years with active COVID-19.

The CDR3 reads CAWRNKYSNQPQHF. CDR3 in DNA: TGTGCCTGGAGAAACAAGTACAGCAATCAGCCCCAGCATTTT. The chain recombines TRBV30 with TRBJ1-5; D gene ambiguous. The V end lost 3 bases, the J end lost 1 base, and 10 bases lay between the germline ends. This CDR3 has 14 amino acids. CDR1 and CDR2 from the germline V gene are GTSNPN and SVGIG (reference sequence). Full variable domain (missing parts from reference TRBV30 and TRBJ1-5): SQTIHQWPATLVQPVGSPLSLECTVEGTSNPNLYWYRQAAGRGLQLLFYSVGIGQISSEVPQNLSASRPQDRQFILSSKKLLLSDSGFYLCAWRNKYSNQPQHFGDGTRLSIL.